The present entry profiles one T cell receptor (beta chain) with its context. The data derive from a study of blood T cell repertoires in COVID-19. For the study at large: The origin of the acute and convalescent COVID-19 samples was the United States, Italy and Spain. T cells, B-cell-depleted T cells, or PBMCs provided the cDNA or gDNA that served as material.

Authors' analysis steps: Reference gene primers were amplified, and this amplification served to estimate nucleated cell counts. This table comes from immunoSEQ multiplex PCR, and its TCRdb copy is limited to in-frame clones, with some not included. That table gives V, J and clone size, and the DNA gave D and trimming. The repertoire consists of 100,000 to 150,000 clones, with about four fifths occurring once and the leading ten covering approximately 12%. V was clipped by 0 bases and J by 3 bases, with 5 bases between them. Germline V lookup: CDR1 LGHDT, CDR2 YNNKEL (reference sequence). The CDR3 runs to 13 residues.

Sequenced sample: peripheral blood. This sequence originates from a man aged 55 to 70 with acute or convalescent COVID-19. This chain links TRBV3-1 (or the pseudogene TRBV3-2) with TRBJ2-5, with D hard to call. As DNA, the CDR3 is TGTGCCAGCAGCCAAGATCCGGAAGAGACCCAGTACTTC. Amino acids: CASSQDPEETQYF.